One sample yielded the 32 T cell receptor beta chains listed below, sequenced in a study of CD8 T cells in Susac syndrome. Reverse transcription of roughly 0.5 to 1 ug RNA used random hexamers. Each CDR3 protein is one row after TCRdb ran MiXCR on the immunoSEQ multiplex PCR reads. The table lists approximately 190,000 distinct CDR3 sequences, roughly 94% of them singletons. Sequencing was carried out using CD8+ T cells from PBMCs. The receptors shown here come from a human donor with Susac syndrome.

The V call is TRBV4-2, the J call TRBJ2-1, with TRBD2 matching 7 bases. The junction had 10 bases not matched to a gene; V was cut back by 0 bases and J by 8 bases. The CDR3 is made up of 16 amino acids. Germline assignment: CDR1 LGHNA and CDR2 YNFKEQ. The CDR3 coding sequence is TGTGCCAGCAGCCAAGATCGGAGACTAGCCGGGGATGAGCAGTTCTTC. This translates into CASSQDRRLAGDEQFF.

This chain links TRBV4-1 with TRBJ2-2; D remains unclear. The CDR3 totals 14 residues. Trimming took 1 base from V and 5 from J, leaving 8 bases between them. CDR1 MGHRA and CDR2 YSYEKL come from the germline V gene. CDR3 in amino acids: CASSQVWGTGELFF. Written as DNA, the CDR3 is TGCGCCAGCAGCCAAGTTTGGGGTACCGGGGAGCTGTTTTTT.

The J gene is TRBJ2-1, the V gene TRBV30; no clear D gene. The V and J ends lost 3 bases and 3 bases respectively, with 18 bases between them. CDR3 length: 16 residues. The germline CDR1 and CDR2 sequences are GTSNPN and SVGIG (reference sequence). The CDR3 sequence: CAWSPFDEQYYNEQFF. For the CDR3, the DNA is TGTGCCTGGAGCCCCTTTGACGAACAGTACTACAATGAGCAGTTCTTC. Together with reference TRBV30 and TRBJ2-1, the CDR3 gives the full variable domain: SQTIHQWPATLVQPVGSPLSLECTVEGTSNPNLYWYRQAAGRGLQLLFYSVGIGQISSEVPQNLSASRPQDRQFILSSKKLLLSDSGFYLCAWSPFDEQYYNEQFFGPGTRLTVL.

The rearrangement joins TRBV5-1 to TRBJ1-1, with D hard to call. Germline-derived CDR1 and CDR2 are SGHRS and YFSETQ. The CDR3 is 14 amino acids. V dropped 4 bases and J dropped 6 bases, with 16 bases sitting between them. The CDR3 DNA is TGCGCCAGCAGCGGAGGGAGTAGTCCCGCTGAAGCTTTCTTT. This translates into CASSGGSSPAEAFF. Full variable domain (rest looked up from reference TRBV5-1 and TRBJ1-1): KAGVTQTPRYLIKTRGQQVTLSCSPISGHRSVSWYQQTPGQGLQFLFEYFSETQRNKGNFPGRFSGRQFSNSRSEMNVSTLELGDSALYLCASSGGSSPAEAFFGQGTRLTVV.

This chain connects TRBV13 to TRBJ2-1; TRBD2 aligns across 12 bases. The V and J ends lost 5 bases and 8 bases, in that order; junction bases with no gene match: 10. Germline loops: CDR1 PRHDT, CDR2 FYEKMQ (reference sequence). The CDR3 is 16 amino acids. The CDR3, as DNA: TGTGCCAGCAGCACTCTTTCTAGCGGGGGGGCCGATGAGCAGTTCTTC. The encoded protein is CASSTLSSGGADEQFF.

This clonotype was observed once. The CDR3 reads CASSMSGSDTQYF. The CDR3 DNA follows: TGTGCCAGCAGTATGAGCGGTTCAGATACGCAGTATTTT. The chain carries TRBV27 and TRBJ2-3; possible D gene TRBD2, 5 bases. Trimming stripped 5 bases from V and 4 bases from J, with 10 bases between. Looked up from germline, CDR1 is MNHEY and CDR2 is SMNVEV (reference sequence). This CDR3 contains 13 residues.

A single count supports this clonotype. One end of the junction varies from germline; a read error may be responsible. The chain recombines TRBV12-3 or TRBV12-4 with TRBJ2-2; D may be TRBD2 (5 bases). The CDR3 contains 16 residues. The CDR3 nucleotides are TGTGCCAGCAATTTATTGGGCGGGCTCAACACCGGGGAGCTGTTTTTT. It specifies CASNLLGGLNTGELFF.

The chain joins TRBV27 to TRBJ2-7; the match to TRBD2 covers 8 bases. With V trimmed by 10 bases and J by 1 base, 18 bases remained unmatched. The germline V gene has CDR1 MNHEY and CDR2 SMNVEV (reference sequence). The length of the CDR3 is 17 residues. The CDR3 protein is CATPAPTSETPSYEQYF. In DNA, the CDR3 is TGTGCCACCCCGGCCCCGACTAGCGAGACCCCTTCCTACGAGCAGTACTTC.

The rearrangement joins TRBV23-1 to TRBJ1-1, with D perhaps matching TRBD1 (6 bases). TRBV23-1 is given ORF status, its function remaining uncertain. The CDR3 consists of 16 residues. Trimming cost V 2 bases and J 3 bases, with 16 bases left between them. Here the CDR3 reads CASSQIRDKNYTEAFF. As DNA, the CDR3 is TGCGCCAGCAGTCAAATCCGGGACAAGAATTACACTGAAGCTTTCTTT.

The chain couples TRBV30 to TRBJ1-6; no definite D call. V was pared by 2 bases and J by 8 bases, with 7 bases between. CDR1 and CDR2 from the germline V gene are GTSNPN and SVGIG (reference sequence). The CDR3 consists of 12 residues. The CDR3 nucleotides are TGTGCCTGGAGTCGACCGTATTCACCCCTCCACTTT. Translating it yields CAWSRPYSPLHF.

The V call is TRBV7-8, the J call TRBJ2-7, with D maybe TRBD2 (5 bases). This CDR3 has 15 residues. The germline V and J ends were trimmed by 5 bases and 3 bases, with 17 bases remaining between them. Germline values: CDR1 SGHVS, CDR2 FQNEAQ. The CDR3 DNA sequence: TGTGCCAGCAGCACCCCACTAGGGAGAGTCTACGAGCAGTACTTC. This codes for CASSTPLGRVYEQYF. The whole variable domain, remainder taken from reference TRBV7-8 and TRBJ2-7, is GAGVSQSPRYKVAKRGQDVALRCDPISGHVSLFWYQQALGQGPEFLTYFQNEAQLDKSGLPSDRFFAERPEGSVSTLKIQRTQQEDSAVYLCASSTPLGRVYEQYFGPGTRLTVT.

The rearrangement joins TRBV6-5 to TRBJ1-4; no firm D call. The CDR3 contains 14 residues. V was clipped by 6 bases and J by 8 bases, with 16 bases between them. Germline loops: CDR1 MNHEY, CDR2 SVGAGI. CDR3 DNA: TGTGCCAGCAGCCCTGGACCCGGCGGAGAAAAACTGTTTTTT. Translated: CASSPGPGGEKLFF.

The chain recombines TRBV2 with TRBJ2-3, with D unresolved. CDR3 length equals 13 residues. Germline CDR1 reads SNHLY; CDR2 reads FYNNEI. The V gene lost 6 bases and the J gene lost 4 bases, with 11 bases spanning the gap. The CDR3 here is CASRIESSDTQYF. CDR3 in DNA: TGTGCCAGCAGAATAGAGAGTTCAGATACGCAGTATTTT.

The V call is TRBV27, the J call TRBJ2-5; no firm D call. The CDR3 covers 15 residues. The V end was cut by 6 bases, the J end by 4 bases, with 18 bases between. The V gene's germline CDR1 is MNHEY and CDR2 SMNVEV (reference sequence). Written as DNA, the CDR3 is TGTGCCAGCAGGGGGATAGTGCTAGGCGGAGAGACCCAGTACTTC. Encoded protein: CASRGIVLGGETQYF.

The count of this clonotype is one. J is TRBJ2-5 and V is TRBV27; D is perhaps TRBD2 (5 bases). V shed 10 bases and J shed 5 bases, with 14 bases lying between them. This CDR3 comprises 12 residues. Germline assignment: CDR1 MNHEY and CDR2 SMNVEV (reference sequence). The chain's CDR3 is CATRGMMETQYF. The DNA of the CDR3 is TGTGCCACCCGGGGAATGATGGAGACCCAGTACTTC.

The chain has TRBV7-9 and TRBJ1-4, with a tentative D call TRBD1 (5 bases). Between the trimmed V and J ends, which lost 8 bases and 4 bases, there was a span of 23 bases. There are 17 residues in the CDR3. Germline assignment: CDR1 SEHNR and CDR2 FQNEAQ (reference sequence). The CDR3 nucleotides read TGTGCCAGCGGCTACCGGGACGCAGGAAACTTTAATGAAAAACTGTTTTTT. It is translated as CASGYRDAGNFNEKLFF. Using reference TRBV7-9 and TRBJ1-4 for the parts outside the CDR3, the full variable domain is DTGVSQNPRHKITKRGQNVTFRCDPISEHNRLYWYRQTLGQGPEFLTYFQNEAQLEKSRLLSDRFSAERPKGSFSTLEIQRTEQGDSAMYLCASGYRDAGNFNEKLFFGSGTQLSVL.

The chain links TRBV29-1 to TRBJ2-7; D is unresolved. The CDR3 runs 12 residues. CDR1 SQVTM and CDR2 ANQGSEA come from the germline V gene. V was cut by 4 bases and J by 1 base, with 8 bases left in between. In DNA, the CDR3 is TGCAGCGTTGCAGACCCTTCCTACGAGCAGTACTTC. Its translation: CSVADPSYEQYF.

Written as DNA, the CDR3 is TGTGCCAGCAGCCAAGATTTCCAAAGCTCCTACGAGCAGTACTTC. Translation gives CASSQDFQSSYEQYF. The genes are TRBV3-1 and TRBJ2-7; D not certain. The germline gives CDR1 LGHDT, CDR2 YNNKEL (reference sequence). The CDR3 is made up of 15 amino acids. Trimming removed 0 bases from V and 0 bases from J, with 9 bases in between.

The chain recombines TRBV4-2 with TRBJ1-1; 8 positions agree with TRBD1. The ends lost 5 bases at V and 1 base at J; junction bases unmatched: 6. CDR1 and CDR2 (germline): LGHNA, YNFKEQ. The CDR3 runs 15 residues. The CDR3 DNA reads TGTGCCAGCAGCGAATGGACAGGGTGGAACACTGAAGCTTTCTTT. Protein: CASSEWTGWNTEAFF.

The rearrangement links TRBV15 to TRBJ2-5; no clear D gene. Germline V gene sequence: CDR1 LNHNV, CDR2 YYDKDF (reference sequence). Trimming removed 0 bases at V and 4 bases at J, with 9 bases between. This CDR3 comprises 14 residues. As DNA, the CDR3 is TGTGCCACCAGCAGAGAATCGGGCGGAGAGACCCAGTACTTC. Amino acids: CATSRESGGETQYF. Drawing the rest from reference TRBV15 and TRBJ2-5, the complete variable domain is DAMVIQNPRYQVTQFGKPVTLSCSQTLNHNVMYWYQQKSSQAPKLLFHYYDKDFNNEADTPDNFQSRRPNTSFCFLDIRSPGLGDTAMYLCATSRESGGETQYFGPGTRLLVL.

The chain is built from TRBV7-8 and TRBJ1-5; D remains ambiguous. Trimming took off 1 base at V and 7 bases at J, with 14 bases between the two ends. Germline V gene sequence: CDR1 SGHVS, CDR2 FQNEAQ. CDR3 length: 15 amino acids. For the CDR3, the DNA is TGTGCCAGCAGCTTAGTCGATTCGCGGGAGCAGCCCCAGCATTTT. As protein: CASSLVDSREQPQHF.

Worth noting for this clonotype: A read error may produce the germline difference seen at one junction end. This chain links TRBV29-1 with TRBJ1-2; tentatively, D is TRBD1 (5 bases). The germline CDR1 and CDR2 sequences are SQVTM and ANQGSEA. There are 12 residues in the CDR3. The CDR3 sequence: CSIEAGRDGYIF. CDR3 nucleotides: TGCAGCATTGAGGCAGGGCGGGATGGCTACATCTTC.

This clonotype was counted once. The V and J genes are TRBV20-1 and TRBJ2-4; 10 bases line up with TRBD1. The CDR3 is made up of 15 amino acids. V was pared by 3 bases and J by 4 bases, with 6 bases of the junction left unmatched. The germline V gene has CDR1 DFQATT and CDR2 SNEGSKA (reference sequence). The CDR3 DNA is TGCAGTGCTAGGTCGGGACAGGGGATAAAAAACATTCAGTACTTC. Its translation: CSARSGQGIKNIQYF.

V usage is TRBV7-2 and J usage is TRBJ2-1, with TRBD2 matching 10 bases. V lost 1 base, J lost 5 bases, and 5 bases stayed unmatched. The CDR3 extends over 16 amino acids. The V gene's germline CDR1 is SGHTA and CDR2 FQGNSA. For the CDR3, the DNA is TGTGCCAGCAGCTTAGAGGGGACTAGCGCTCACAATGAGCAGTTCTTC. Its translation: CASSLEGTSAHNEQFF.

This chain joins TRBV6-9 and TRBJ1-5; tentatively, D is TRBD1 (6 bases). Per the germline V gene, CDR1 is MNHGY and CDR2 is SVAAGI. Trimming left V 9 bases short and J 7 bases short, with 16 bases between. The CDR3 totals 13 residues. This CDR3 is CASSVGARQPQHF. The CDR3 DNA reads as TGTGCCAGTTCGGTGGGGGCGAGACAGCCCCAGCATTTT.

The count of this clonotype is one. The chain combines TRBV4-2 with TRBJ2-7, with 9 bases aligning to TRBD2. The CDR3 has 14 residues. Germline V gives CDR1 LGHNA, CDR2 YNFKEQ. J was trimmed by 2 bases and V by 3 bases; bases with no gene match: 2. CDR3 sequence reads: CASSQRGGAYEQYF. The CDR3 region has the DNA TGTGCCAGCAGCCAGCGGGGGGGAGCCTACGAGCAGTACTTC.

The chain employs TRBV9 and TRBJ2-5; the D is unclear. Germline V lookup: CDR1 SGDLS, CDR2 YYNGEE. Trimming left V 4 bases short and J 1 base short, with 11 bases between. CDR3 length: 14 residues. The CDR3 bases are TGTGCCAGCAGCCTACGATCGACCCAAGAGACCCAGTACTTC. It translates to CASSLRSTQETQYF.

This chain connects TRBV2 to TRBJ1-5; D gene unclear. Germline V gene lookup returns CDR1 SNHLY and CDR2 FYNNEI. V was clipped by 7 bases and J by 8 bases, with 12 bases between them. There are 12 residues in the CDR3. CDR3 region: CASNLRKEPQHF. The DNA of the CDR3 is TGTGCCAGCAACTTACGCAAGGAGCCCCAGCATTTT.

In DNA form, the CDR3 reads TGTGCCAGCAGCCAAGAAGTCGAGGGCACAGATACGCAGTATTTT. Translating it yields CASSQEVEGTDTQYF. The chain combines TRBV3-1 with TRBJ2-3; the D is unclear. The CDR3 extends over 15 amino acids. V lost 0 bases and J lost 1, with 8 bases in between. Germline CDR1 is LGHDT and CDR2 is YNNKEL (reference sequence).

V gene TRBV5-1 combines with J gene TRBJ2-1, with D possibly matching TRBD1 (5 bases). The CDR3 sequence is 14 residues long. Trimming shortened V by 0 bases and J by 8 bases, and 12 bases separated the two germline ends. Germline CDR1 and CDR2: SGHRS and YFSETQ. In nucleotides, the CDR3 is TGCGCCAGCAGCTTGGCACGTCAGGGTCATGAGCAGTTCTTC. Its protein is CASSLARQGHEQFF.

This chain joins TRBV9 and TRBJ2-2; D gene ambiguous. The CDR3 has 14 residues. V was shortened by 3 bases and J by 6 bases, with 12 bases between the two germline ends. CDR1 and CDR2 from the germline V gene are SGDLS and YYNGEE. CDR3 in DNA: TGTGCCAGCAGCGACACAGTTTCCCCCGGGGAGCTGTTTTTT. Protein product: CASSDTVSPGELFF. The full variable domain, with the rest looked up from reference TRBV9 and TRBJ2-2, is DSGVTQTPKHLITATGQRVTLRCSPRSGDLSVYWYQQSLDQGLQFLIQYYNGEERAKGNILERFSAQQFPDLHSELNLSSLELGDSALYFCASSDTVSPGELFFGEGSRLTVL.

This chain connects TRBV29-1 to TRBJ2-5; a possible D gene is TRBD2 (6 bases). Looked up from germline, CDR1 is SQVTM and CDR2 is ANQGSEA. Trimming took off 4 bases at V and 9 bases at J, with 18 bases between the two ends. The CDR3 runs to 13 residues. In nucleotides, the CDR3 is TGCAGCGTTGTATCGGGGAGGCGTGGAGCCCAGTACTTC. This sequence encodes CSVVSGRRGAQYF.